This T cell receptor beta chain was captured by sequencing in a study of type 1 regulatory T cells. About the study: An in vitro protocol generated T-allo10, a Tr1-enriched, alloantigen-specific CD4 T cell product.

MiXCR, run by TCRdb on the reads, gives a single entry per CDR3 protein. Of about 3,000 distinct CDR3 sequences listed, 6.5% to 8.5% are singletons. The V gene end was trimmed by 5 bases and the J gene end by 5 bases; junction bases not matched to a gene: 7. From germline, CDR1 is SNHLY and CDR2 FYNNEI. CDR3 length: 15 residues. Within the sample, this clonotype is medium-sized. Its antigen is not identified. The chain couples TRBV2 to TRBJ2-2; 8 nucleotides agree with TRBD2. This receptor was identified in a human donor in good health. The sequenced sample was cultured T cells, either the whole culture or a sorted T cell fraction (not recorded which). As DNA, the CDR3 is TGTGCCAGCAGTTTCGCGGGAGGAGGAACCGGGGAGCTGTTTTTT. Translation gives CASSFAGGGTGELFF.